Given below is one T cell receptor beta chain in context. Its antigen is unknown. The entry originates in a study of OX40 agonist ivuxolimab in advanced cancers. Overall study: All patients had ivuxolimab intravenously every 2 weeks at 0.01 to 10 mg/kg.

The protocol was immunoSEQ multiplex PCR, while the TCRdb copy is restricted to in-frame clones and leaves out a portion. In the table there are 58,000 or so clones, approximately 90% of which are singletons. Study results and caveats: With doses of 0.1 to 3.0 mg/kg, CD4+ and CD8+ blood T cells had undergone clonal expansion by week 6. Average numbers of expanded clones were greater in CD8+ T cells than in CD4+.

Drawing of blood for sampling happened at baseline, at cycle 4 day 1, and at cycle 7 day 1. The ends were cut back, 0 bases at V and 0 bases at J, with 5 bases in the middle. The CDR3 runs to 14 residues. The germline V gene has CDR1 MNHEY and CDR2 SMNVEV (reference sequence). The genes are TRBV27 and TRBJ1-1; D remains unclear. This TCR was recovered from an adult with an advanced solid tumor such as melanoma, head and neck, liver or kidney cancer. The sample consisted of CD4+ or CD8+ T cells sorted from blood, taken in a trial of the OX40 agonist ivuxolimab. CDR3 sequence: CASSLSHMNTEAFF. The CDR3 nucleotides are TGTGCCAGCAGTTTATCCCATATGAACACTGAAGCTTTCTTT.